The T cell receptor beta chain under discussion was sequenced for a study of identical twins. Note on this clonotype: The target antigen is unknown.

Points from the study as a whole: Carriage of fewer insertions was seen in abundant cord blood beta clonotypes, whereas memory repertoires showed none. Invariant populations such as MAIT and iNKT cells could partly muddle zero-insertion analyses. These conclusions were based on statistical analysis (cross-sectional, not following the same donors).

Germline V gives CDR1 MDHEN, CDR2 SYDVKM. V lost 2 bases and J lost 5; bases outside the gene matches: 6. This CDR3 spans 16 amino acids. TCRdb re-called the 5' RACE reads through MiXCR, storing one row per CDR3 protein. The sample consists of about 430,000 distinct CDR3 sequences, less than 20% of them appearing once. Material: naive T cells sorted from blood. The sequence was obtained from a man aged 45-60 years in good health. The rearrangement links TRBV28 to TRBJ1-4, with TRBD1 identical over 9 bases. In DNA, the CDR3 is TGTGCCAGCAGTTTAATGGGGACAGGGACAAATGAAAAACTGTTTTTT. This encodes CASSLMGTGTNEKLFF.